This T cell receptor beta chain derives from a study of OX40 agonist ivuxolimab in advanced cancers. V dropped 4 bases and J dropped 2; count of bases not matched to a gene: 5. The CDR3 has 14 amino acids. The germline V gene has CDR1 SGHKS and CDR2 YYEKEE (reference sequence). Sequencing was performed with immunoSEQ multiplex PCR; in TCRdb, only in-frame clones are kept and a portion is missing. The data contain about 73,000 clones, roughly 92% of them seen just once; the ten biggest clones take up around 0.46%. The chain recombines TRBV5-5 with TRBJ1-2, with 7 bases aligning to TRBD1. The source is an adult with an advanced solid tumor such as melanoma, head and neck, liver or kidney cancer. This sample comprised CD4+ or CD8+ T cells sorted from blood, obtained in a trial of the OX40 agonist ivuxolimab. The CDR3 DNA reads TGTGCCAGCAGCCGACAGGGTCCCAACTATGGCTACACCTTC. This encodes CASSRQGPNYGYTF.